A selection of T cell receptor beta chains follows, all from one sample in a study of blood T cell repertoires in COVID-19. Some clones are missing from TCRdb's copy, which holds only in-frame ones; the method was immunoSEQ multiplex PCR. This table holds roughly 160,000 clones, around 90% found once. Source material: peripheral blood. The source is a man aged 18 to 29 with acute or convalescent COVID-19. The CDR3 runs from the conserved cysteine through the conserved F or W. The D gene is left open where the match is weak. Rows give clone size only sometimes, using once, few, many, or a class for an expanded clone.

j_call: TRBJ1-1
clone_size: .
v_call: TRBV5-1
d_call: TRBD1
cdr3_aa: CASSTHDREVTEAFF
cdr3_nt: TGCGCCAGCAGCACCCATGACAGGGAAGTCACTGAAGCTTTCTTT

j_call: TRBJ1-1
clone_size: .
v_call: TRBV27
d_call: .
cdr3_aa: CASSSLAAGSAFF
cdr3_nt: TGTGCCAGCAGTTCATTGGCGGCAGGGTCGGCTTTCTTT

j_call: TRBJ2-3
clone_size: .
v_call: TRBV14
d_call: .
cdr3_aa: CASSRGLYTDTQYF
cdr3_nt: TGTGCCAGCAGCCGCGGACTCTACACAGATACGCAGTATTTT

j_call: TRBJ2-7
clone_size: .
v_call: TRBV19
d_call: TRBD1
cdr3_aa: CASSTRQGDEQYF
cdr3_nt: TGTGCCAGTAGTACGCGACAGGGTGACGAGCAGTACTTC

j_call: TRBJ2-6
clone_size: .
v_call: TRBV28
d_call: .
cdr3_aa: CASIGRSGANVLTF
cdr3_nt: TGTGCCAGCATTGGGCGATCTGGGGCCAACGTCCTGACTTTC

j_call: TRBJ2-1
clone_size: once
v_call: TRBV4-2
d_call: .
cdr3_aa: CASSQERLTYNEQFF
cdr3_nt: TGTGCCAGCAGCCAAGAGAGGCTAACTTACAATGAGCAGTTCTTC

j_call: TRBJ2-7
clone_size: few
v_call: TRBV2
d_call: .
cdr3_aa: CASTLYEQYF
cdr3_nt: TGTGCCAGCACCCTCTACGAGCAGTACTTC

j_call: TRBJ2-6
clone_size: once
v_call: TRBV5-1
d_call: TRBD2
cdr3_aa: CASSFQVAGGNSGANVLTF
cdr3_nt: TGCGCCAGCAGCTTTCAGGTAGCGGGAGGCAACTCTGGGGCCAACGTCCTGACTTTC

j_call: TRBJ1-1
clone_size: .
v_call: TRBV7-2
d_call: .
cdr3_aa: CASSFQGWSEAFF
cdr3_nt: TGTGCCAGCAGCTTTCAGGGGTGGAGTGAAGCTTTCTTT

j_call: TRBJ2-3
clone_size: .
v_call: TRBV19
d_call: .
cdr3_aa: CASSSGTDTQYF
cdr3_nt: TGTGCCAGTAGTTCCGGCACAGATACGCAGTATTTT

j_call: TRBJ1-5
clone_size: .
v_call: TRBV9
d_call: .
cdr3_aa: CASSVDRRPTLSHRQLDQPQHF
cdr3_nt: TGTGCCAGCAGCGTAGATCGCAGACCGACGCTTTCTCACAGGCAGCTCGATCAGCCCCAGCATTTT

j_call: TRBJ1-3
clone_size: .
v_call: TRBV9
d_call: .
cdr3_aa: CASSAGALPGNTIYF
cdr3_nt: TGTGCCAGCAGCGCAGGGGCACTCCCTGGAAACACCATATATTTT

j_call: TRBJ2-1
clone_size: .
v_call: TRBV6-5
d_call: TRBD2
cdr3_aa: CASSLTRTSGNEQFF
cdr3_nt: TGTGCCAGCAGCCTCACTCGGACTAGCGGTAATGAGCAGTTCTTC

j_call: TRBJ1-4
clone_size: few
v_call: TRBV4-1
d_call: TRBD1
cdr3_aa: CASSPTGATNEKLFF
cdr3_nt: TGCGCCAGCAGCCCGACAGGGGCAACTAATGAAAAACTGTTTTTT

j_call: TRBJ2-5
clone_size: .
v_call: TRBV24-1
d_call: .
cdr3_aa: CATSDSVQETQYF
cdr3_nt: TGTGCCACCAGTGACTCAGTACAAGAGACCCAGTACTTC

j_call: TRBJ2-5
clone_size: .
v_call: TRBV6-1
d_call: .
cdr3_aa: CASSEVGGQQETQYF
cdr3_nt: TGTGCCAGCAGTGAAGTGGGGGGACAGCAAGAGACCCAGTACTTC

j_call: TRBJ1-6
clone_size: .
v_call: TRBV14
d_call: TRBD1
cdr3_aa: CASSTQQGPLHF
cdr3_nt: TGTGCCAGCAGCACTCAACAGGGGCCCCTCCACTTT

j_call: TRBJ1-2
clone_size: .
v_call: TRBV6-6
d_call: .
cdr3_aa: CASSYGGTPNYGYTF
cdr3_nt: TGTGCCAGCAGTTACGGTGGGACACCTAACTATGGCTACACCTTC

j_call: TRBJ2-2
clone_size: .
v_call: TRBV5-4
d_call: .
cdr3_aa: CASPHRDTGELFF
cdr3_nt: TGTGCCAGTCCCCACAGGGACACCGGGGAGCTGTTTTTT

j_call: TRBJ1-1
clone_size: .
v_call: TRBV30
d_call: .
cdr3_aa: CAWSQGLNTEAFF
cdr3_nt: TGTGCCTGGAGTCAGGGCCTGAACACTGAAGCTTTCTTT

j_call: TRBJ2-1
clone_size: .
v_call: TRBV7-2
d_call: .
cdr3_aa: CASSTRTALKQFF
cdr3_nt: TGTGCCAGCAGCACTAGGACAGCTCTGAAGCAGTTCTTC

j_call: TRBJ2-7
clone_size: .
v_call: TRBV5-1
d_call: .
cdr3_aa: CASSLSTVYEQYF
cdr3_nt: TGCGCCAGCAGCTTGAGTACAGTCTACGAGCAGTACTTC

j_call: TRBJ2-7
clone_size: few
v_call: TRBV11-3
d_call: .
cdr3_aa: CASSLEGTEQYF
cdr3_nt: TGTGCCAGCAGCTTGGAGGGGACCGAGCAGTACTTC

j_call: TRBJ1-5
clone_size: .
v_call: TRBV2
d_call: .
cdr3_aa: CASTPDRNQPQHF
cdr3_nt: TGTGCCAGCACCCCGGACAGAAATCAGCCCCAGCATTTT

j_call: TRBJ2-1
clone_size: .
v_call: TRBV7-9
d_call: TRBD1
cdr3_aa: CASSSKGPTGGSGQFF
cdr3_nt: TGTGCCAGCAGCTCAAAGGGACCGACAGGGGGCTCGGGGCAGTTCTTC

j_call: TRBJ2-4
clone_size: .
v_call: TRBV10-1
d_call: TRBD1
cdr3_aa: CASSSTGTGDIQYF
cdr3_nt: TGCGCCAGCAGCTCTACCGGGACAGGAGACATTCAGTACTTC

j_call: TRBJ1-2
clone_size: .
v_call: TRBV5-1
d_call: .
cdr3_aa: CASSLAAGADYGYTF
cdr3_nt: TGCGCCAGCAGCTTGGCGGCGGGGGCAGACTATGGCTACACCTTC

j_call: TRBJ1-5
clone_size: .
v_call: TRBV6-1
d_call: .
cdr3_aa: CASSETGYQPQHF
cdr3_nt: TGTGCCAGCAGTGAGACGGGTTACCAGCCCCAGCATTTT

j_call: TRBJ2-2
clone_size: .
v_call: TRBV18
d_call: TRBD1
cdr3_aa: CASSRKTGVQAGELFF
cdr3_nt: TGTGCCAGCTCACGAAAGACAGGGGTTCAGGCCGGGGAGCTGTTTTTT

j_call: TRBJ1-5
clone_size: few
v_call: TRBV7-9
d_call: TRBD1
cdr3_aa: CASSPGQGENQPQHF
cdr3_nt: TGTGCCAGCAGCCCGGGACAGGGTGAGAATCAGCCCCAGCATTTT

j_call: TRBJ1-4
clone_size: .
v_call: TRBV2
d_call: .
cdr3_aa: CASSDGGTNEKLFF
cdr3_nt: TGTGCCAGCAGTGACGGGGGTACTAATGAAAAACTGTTTTTT

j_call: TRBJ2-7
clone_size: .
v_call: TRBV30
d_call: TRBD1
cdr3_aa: CAWSGGTAARYEQYF
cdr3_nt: TGTGCCTGGAGTGGGGGGACAGCCGCGAGGTACGAGCAGTACTTC

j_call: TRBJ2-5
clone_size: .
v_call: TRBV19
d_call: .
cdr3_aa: CASSTGGEETQYF
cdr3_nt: TGTGCCAGTAGTACAGGAGGGGAAGAGACCCAGTACTTC

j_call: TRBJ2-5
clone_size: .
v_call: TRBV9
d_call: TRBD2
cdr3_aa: CASGRTSGMETQYF
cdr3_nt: TGTGCCAGCGGCAGGACTAGCGGGATGGAGACCCAGTACTTC

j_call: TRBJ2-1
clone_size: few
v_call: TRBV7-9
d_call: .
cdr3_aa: CASSSSGRTGIYTINEQFF
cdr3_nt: TGTGCCAGCAGCTCCTCGGGAAGAACAGGGATATACACAATAAATGAGCAGTTCTTC

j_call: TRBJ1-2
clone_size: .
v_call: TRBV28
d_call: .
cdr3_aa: CASNFPSTVNYGYTF
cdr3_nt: TGTGCCAGCAATTTCCCCTCCACAGTTAACTATGGCTACACCTTC

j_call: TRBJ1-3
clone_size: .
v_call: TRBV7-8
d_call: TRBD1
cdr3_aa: CASSRDSRDTIYF
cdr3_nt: TGTGCCAGCAGCCGGGACAGTCGGGACACCATATATTTT

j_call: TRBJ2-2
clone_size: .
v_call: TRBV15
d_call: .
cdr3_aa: CATSSLSLGELFF
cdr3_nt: TGTGCCACCAGCAGCCTATCCCTCGGGGAGCTGTTTTTT

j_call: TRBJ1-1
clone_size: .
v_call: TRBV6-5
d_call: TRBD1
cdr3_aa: CASSRQGTDEAFF
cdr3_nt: TGTGCCAGCAGCCGACAGGGGACCGATGAAGCTTTCTTT

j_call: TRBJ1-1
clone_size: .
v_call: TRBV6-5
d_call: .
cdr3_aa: CASSGHMLGGTEAFF
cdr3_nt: TGTGCCAGTTCGGGACATATGTTGGGTGGGACTGAAGCTTTCTTT

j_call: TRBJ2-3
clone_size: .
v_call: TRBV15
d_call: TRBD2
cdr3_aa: CATSRVGGLGRADTQYF
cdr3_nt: TGTGCCACCAGCAGAGTAGGGGGACTAGGACGGGCAGATACGCAGTATTTT

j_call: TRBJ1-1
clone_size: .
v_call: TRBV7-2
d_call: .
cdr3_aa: CASSLIGDTEAFF
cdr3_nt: TGTGCCAGCAGCTTAATAGGGGACACTGAAGCTTTCTTT

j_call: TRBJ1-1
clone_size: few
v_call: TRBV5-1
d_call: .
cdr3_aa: CASSLAVNTEAFF
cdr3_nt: TGCGCCAGCAGCTTGGCCGTGAACACTGAAGCTTTCTTT

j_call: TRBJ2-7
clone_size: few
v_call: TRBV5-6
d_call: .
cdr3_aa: CASTYKTEAGEQYF
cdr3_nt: TGTGCCAGCACCTACAAAACGGAGGCTGGGGAGCAGTACTTC

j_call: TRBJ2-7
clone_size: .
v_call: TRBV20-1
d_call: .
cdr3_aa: CSASKVEDEQYF
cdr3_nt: TGCAGTGCTAGTAAGGTGGAGGACGAGCAGTACTTC

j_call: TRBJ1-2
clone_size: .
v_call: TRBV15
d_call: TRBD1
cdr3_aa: CATSRATGGFYGYTF
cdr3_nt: TGTGCCACCAGCAGAGCGACAGGGGGTTTCTATGGCTACACCTTC

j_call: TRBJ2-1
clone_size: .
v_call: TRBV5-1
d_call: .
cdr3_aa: CASSLTGISYNEQFF
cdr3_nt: TGCGCCAGCAGCTTGACAGGGATTTCCTACAATGAGCAGTTCTTC

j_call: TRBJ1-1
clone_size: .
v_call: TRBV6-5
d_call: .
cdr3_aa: CASTRSRGYTEAFF
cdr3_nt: TGTGCCAGCACCAGAAGTCGCGGGTACACTGAAGCTTTCTTT

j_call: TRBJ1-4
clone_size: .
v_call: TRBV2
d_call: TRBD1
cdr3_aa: CASSDHGQGLEKLFF
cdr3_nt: TGTGCCAGCAGTGATCACGGACAGGGGCTTGAAAAACTGTTTTTT

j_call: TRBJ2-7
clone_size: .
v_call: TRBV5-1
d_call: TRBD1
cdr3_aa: CASSGRQGTYEQYF
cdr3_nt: TGCGCCAGCAGCGGTAGACAGGGTACCTACGAGCAGTACTTC

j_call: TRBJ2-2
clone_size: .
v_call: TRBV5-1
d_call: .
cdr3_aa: CASSLVARQNTGELFF
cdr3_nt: TGCGCCAGCAGCTTGGTAGCCCGTCAGAACACCGGGGAGCTGTTTTTT

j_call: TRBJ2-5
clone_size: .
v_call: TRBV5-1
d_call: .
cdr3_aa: CASSLGLGGVQETQYF
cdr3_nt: TGCGCCAGCAGCTTGGGATTGGGCGGGGTCCAAGAGACCCAGTACTTC

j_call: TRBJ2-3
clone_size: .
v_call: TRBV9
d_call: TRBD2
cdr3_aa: CASSEGTSLSTDTQYF
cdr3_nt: TGTGCCAGCAGCGAGGGGACTAGCCTAAGCACAGATACGCAGTATTTT

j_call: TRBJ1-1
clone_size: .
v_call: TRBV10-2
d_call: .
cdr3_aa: CASSGVSAEAFF
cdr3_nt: TGCGCCAGCAGTGGCGTAAGCGCTGAAGCTTTCTTT

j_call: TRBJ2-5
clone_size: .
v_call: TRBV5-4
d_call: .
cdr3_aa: CASSLYPGSETQYF
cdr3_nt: TGTGCCAGCAGCTTGTACCCAGGTTCGGAGACCCAGTACTTC

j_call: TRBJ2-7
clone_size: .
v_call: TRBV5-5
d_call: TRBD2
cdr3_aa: CASSLIPRGEVYEQYF
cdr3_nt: TGTGCCAGCAGCTTGATACCCCGGGGGGAAGTTTACGAGCAGTACTTC

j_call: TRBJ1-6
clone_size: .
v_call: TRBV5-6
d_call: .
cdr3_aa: CASSSGTGSNSPLHF
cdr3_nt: TGTGCCAGCAGCTCGGGTACAGGGTCCAATTCACCCCTCCACTTT

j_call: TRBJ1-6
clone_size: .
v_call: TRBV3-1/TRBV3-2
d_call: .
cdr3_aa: CASSSVGLLGSSYNSPLHF
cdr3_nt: TGTGCCAGCAGCTCTGTGGGGCTTCTCGGGAGCTCCTATAATTCACCCCTCCACTTT

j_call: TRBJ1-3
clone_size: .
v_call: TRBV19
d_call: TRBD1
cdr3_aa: CASSLDRVNTIYF
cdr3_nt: TGTGCCAGTAGTCTCGACAGGGTAAACACCATATATTTT